These 2 T cell receptor beta chains were all obtained from the same sample, sequenced in a study of cytomegalovirus exposure and HLA in healthy donors (dated by TCRdb to the late 2010s). To prepare the library, the immunoSEQ multiplex PCR assay was applied. For the multiplex PCR, a mixture combining 60 forward primers for TCR Vbeta segments and 13 reverse primers for TCR Jbeta segments was used. TCRdb retrieved this table from immuneACCESS and kept in-frame rearrangements only. Not all clones are present; in checked studies, unresolved V genes account for under half, and no reason is known for the remainder. This sample holds about 81,000 clones; 77% were observed only once. The biggest ten clones account for roughly 3% of the sample. Sequenced: PBMCs. All receptors derive from a man aged 50 to 59 in good health and CMV-seropositive.

In this sample, this clone turned up a few times. This rearrangement joins TRBV7-2 to TRBJ2-4; 8 bases agree with TRBD2. Germline CDR1 and CDR2: SGHTA and FQGNSA. This CDR3 is 16 amino acids long. With 2 bases clipped from V and 12 bases from J, the junction kept 15 bases outside the gene matches. CDR3 loop: CASSLTWTSPSDSQYF. In DNA, the CDR3 is TGTGCCAGCAGCTTAACCTGGACTAGCCCATCGGACAGTCAGTACTTC.

This clone showed up just once. V gene TRBV7-9 combines with J gene TRBJ1-1; D possibly corresponds to TRBD1 (6 bases). Germline CDR1 and CDR2: SEHNR and FQNEAQ (reference sequence). The CDR3 totals 16 residues. V was pared by 5 bases and J by 10 bases, with 26 bases between. CDR3 coding DNA: TGTGCCAGCAGCCAAGGCCGGAGTACAGGGCCAGGGGTAGCTTTCTTT. Its translation is CASSQGRSTGPGVAFF.